Each of the 23 T cell receptor beta chains below was sequenced from the same sample in a study of shared clonotypes between healthy human individuals. Clones were sequenced by immunoSEQ multiplex PCR, and TCRdb holds only the in-frame ones, with some missing. The data contain about 470,000 clones, about 76% of them singletons. Sequencing was performed on PBMCs. The receptor set was obtained from a woman in her thirties or forties in good health. Some clones in this sample may be carry-over from other donors' samples.

The chain carries TRBV27 and TRBJ1-4; a possible D gene is TRBD1 (6 bases). Trimming left V 6 bases short and J 5 bases short, with 13 bases between. The germline V gene encodes CDR1 MNHEY and CDR2 SMNVEV (reference sequence). The length of the CDR3 is 14 residues. CDR3 bases: TGTGCCAGCAGCTTACAGGGTGGGAATGAAAAACTGTTTTTT. It is translated as CASSLQGGNEKLFF. The variable domain in full, with the rest retrieved from reference TRBV27 and TRBJ1-4, is EAQVTQNPRYLITVTGKKLTVTCSQNMNHEYMSWYRQDPGLGLRQIYYSMNVEVTDKGDVPEGYKVSRKEKRNFPLILESPSPNQTSLYFCASSLQGGNEKLFFGSGTQLSVL.

The chain carries TRBV2 and TRBJ2-3; TRBD1 matches at 8 bases. CDR3 length equals 14 residues. Germline CDR1 SNHLY, CDR2 FYNNEI. V dropped 7 bases and J dropped 2; count of bases not matched to a gene: 5. DNA for the CDR3: TGTGCCAGCACTGTGGACAGGGTCACAGATACGCAGTATTTT. Amino acid sequence: CASTVDRVTDTQYF.

For this clone: Other DNA sequences in the sample encode the same CDR3. The CDR3 reads CASSQGLAGTTPMGDTQYF. CDR3 nucleotides: TGCGCCAGCAGCCAAGGACTAGCGGGAACTACACCGATGGGAGATACGCAGTATTTT. The rearrangement uses TRBV4-3 and TRBJ2-3; 11 positions match TRBD2. V shed 1 base and J 5 bases; nucleotides not matched to a gene: 14. The V gene's germline CDR1 is LGHNA and CDR2 YSLEER. The CDR3 is made up of 19 amino acids.

The sample holds many counts of this clone. The genes are TRBV7-9 and TRBJ2-3, with 8 nucleotides matching TRBD2. With 4 bases clipped from V and 1 base from J, the junction kept 4 bases outside the gene matches. The germline V gene encodes CDR1 SEHNR and CDR2 FQNEAQ (reference sequence). This CDR3 is built from 15 residues. CDR3 nucleotides: TGTGCCAGCAGCTCGCCGGGACTAGGCACAGATACGCAGTATTTT. Its protein product is CASSSPGLGTDTQYF.

Concerning this clone: Other nucleotide sequences from this sample produce the same CDR3. The chain recombines TRBV7-9 with TRBJ2-1; no definite D call. V lost 2 bases, J lost 6 bases, and 5 bases lay in between. Germline loops: CDR1 SEHNR, CDR2 FQNEAQ (reference sequence). The CDR3 contains 12 residues. CDR3 sequence reads: CASSLLVNEQFF. Here the CDR3 DNA reads TGTGCCAGCAGCTTATTAGTCAATGAGCAGTTCTTC. Together with reference TRBV7-9 and TRBJ2-1, the CDR3 gives the full variable domain: DTGVSQNPRHKITKRGQNVTFRCDPISEHNRLYWYRQTLGQGPEFLTYFQNEAQLEKSRLLSDRFSAERPKGSFSTLEIQRTEQGDSAMYLCASSLLVNEQFFGPGTRLTVL.

This clone has a handful of counts. The rearrangement links TRBV10-1 to TRBJ1-5; D is possibly TRBD1 (5 bases). This CDR3 is 15 amino acids long. V was shortened by 1 base and J by 4 bases, with 11 bases between the two germline ends. Germline loops: CDR1 WNHNN, CDR2 SYGVQD (reference sequence). DNA for the CDR3: TGCGCCAGCAGTGAGTTCAGGGATGAAAATCAGCCCCAGCATTTT. Protein: CASSEFRDENQPQHF.

V is TRBV5-1 and J is TRBJ2-5; 8 positions agree with TRBD1. The J call is uncertain, as TRBJ2-7 better fits the DNA end. The germline CDR1 and CDR2 sequences are SGHRS and YFSETQ. The CDR3 runs 15 residues. The CDR3 DNA follows: TGCGCCAGCAGCCTTAGACAGGGGTTGGGCTACGAGCAGTACTTC. Residues: CASSLRQGLGYEQYF.

This clone was seen just once. CDR3 nucleotides: TGTGCCAGCAGTCCTGGACTGAGCTCTGGGGCCAACGTCCTGACTTTC. Residues: CASSPGLSSGANVLTF. The chain links TRBV7-9 to TRBJ2-6; maybe TRBD2 (5 bases). Germline loops: CDR1 SEHNR, CDR2 FQNEAQ (reference sequence). Trimming stripped 6 bases from V and 0 bases from J, with 12 bases between. This CDR3 contains 16 residues.

At least ten counts were recorded for this clone. CDR3 DNA sequence: TGTGCCAGCAGGCACAGCTATAGGGGTTACACTGAAGCTTTCTTT. Translating gives CASRHSYRGYTEAFF. The chain joins TRBV6-5 to TRBJ1-1; possibly TRBD1 for D (5 bases). Germline V gene lookup returns CDR1 MNHEY and CDR2 SVGAGI. Trimming took off 6 bases at V and 3 bases at J, with 17 bases between the two ends. The CDR3 length is 15 residues.

The CDR3 nucleotides are TGTGCCAGCAGCCGGTCGGGGACAGGGGAGGGCGAGCAGTACTTC. Residues: CASSRSGTGEGEQYF. The chain carries TRBV11-2 and TRBJ2-7; 10 nucleotides align to TRBD1. The CDR3 is 15 residues long. V shed 5 bases, J shed 6 bases, and the junction held 10 bases outside the gene matches. Germline V lookup: CDR1 SGHAT, CDR2 FQNNGV.

The chain combines TRBV11-3 with TRBJ1-1, with D possibly being TRBD1 (5 bases). Germline V gene data show CDR1 as SGHNT and CDR2 as YENEEA. The CDR3 has 13 amino acids. With 3 bases removed from V and 5 bases from J, the gap between germline ends came to 10 bases. The CDR3 DNA follows: TGTGCCAGCAGCTTGGGTAGGGGTACTGAAGCTTTCTTT. It translates to CASSLGRGTEAFF.

The genes are TRBV7-9 and TRBJ2-2, with TRBD2 identical over 15 bases. Germline V gene lookup returns CDR1 SEHNR and CDR2 FQNEAQ (reference sequence). The CDR3 spans 19 residues. With V trimmed by 5 bases and J by 5 bases, 12 bases remained unmatched. CDR3 loop: CASSKGGTSGRSETGELFF. The CDR3 DNA follows: TGTGCCAGCAGCAAGGGCGGGACTAGCGGGAGGTCGGAGACCGGGGAGCTGTTTTTT.

The chain joins TRBV5-1 to TRBJ1-1; D uncertain. Germline V gene sequence: CDR1 SGHRS, CDR2 YFSETQ. The CDR3 runs 13 residues. The V end was cut by 2 bases, the J end by 1 base, with 6 bases between. The CDR3 DNA reads TGCGCCAGCAGCTTAAACAAGAACACTGAAGCTTTCTTT. The encoded protein is CASSLNKNTEAFF.

This clone has only one observation. The gene calls are TRBV11-2 and TRBJ2-2, with D maybe TRBD1 (6 bases). CDR3 size: 15 residues. Germline lookup yields CDR1 SGHAT and CDR2 FQNNGV. V was pared by 0 bases and J by 7 bases, with 12 bases between. CDR3 protein: CASSLDLGAGGELFF. In nucleotides, the CDR3 is TGTGCCAGCAGCTTAGATTTGGGGGCCGGCGGGGAGCTGTTTTTT.

This clone is a singleton in its sample. The rearrangement links TRBV18 to TRBJ1-5, with D hard to call. With 4 bases removed from V and 5 bases from J, the gap between germline ends came to 9 bases. Germline values: CDR1 KGHSH, CDR2 LQKENI. The CDR3 has 13 residues. The CDR3 reads CASSLGSDQPQHF. DNA of the CDR3: TGTGCCAGCTCACTTGGGTCGGATCAGCCCCAGCATTTT.

The J gene is TRBJ2-1, the V gene TRBV18, with 10 bases lining up with TRBD2. The length of the CDR3 is 15 residues. With V trimmed by 6 bases and J by 7 bases, 9 bases remained unmatched. Germline V CDR1 and CDR2: KGHSH, LQKENI. CDR3 in DNA: TGTGCCAGCTCCGGCGCTAGCGGGAGTTTGAATGAGCAGTTCTTC. Residues: CASSGASGSLNEQFF.

The genes are TRBV29-1 and TRBJ2-7, with TRBD1 matching 9 bases. Germline values: CDR1 SQVTM, CDR2 ANQGSEA. This CDR3 has 13 residues. Losses at the gene ends were 8 bases for V and 0 bases for J; bases not matched to a gene: 5. CDR3 nucleotides: TGCAGCATCAGACAGGGGGGCTCCTACGAGCAGTACTTC. This translates into CSIRQGGSYEQYF.

V and J are TRBV7-2 and TRBJ2-7; D possibly corresponds to TRBD2 (6 bases). The germline gives CDR1 SGHTA, CDR2 FQGNSA. V lost 1 base and J 4 bases, leaving 11 bases between the germline ends. The length of the CDR3 is 14 residues. The CDR3 reads CASSLEGGKYEQYF. CDR3 coding DNA: TGTGCCAGCAGCTTAGAAGGCGGGAAGTACGAGCAGTACTTC.

This chain links TRBV6-1 with TRBJ1-1; no clear D. CDR1 and CDR2 from the germline V gene are MNHNS and SASEGT. V lost 8 bases and J lost 5, with 18 bases in between. The CDR3 has 14 amino acids. As DNA, the CDR3 is TGTGCCAGCCCTGGAACATCGTGGAATACTGAAGCTTTCTTT. Protein sequence: CASPGTSWNTEAFF.

The chain recombines TRBV5-1 with TRBJ2-7, with 9 bases matching TRBD1. In germline, CDR1 is SGHRS, CDR2 YFSETQ. Trimming cost V 4 bases and J 6 bases; bases outside gene matches: 5. The CDR3 runs 13 residues. CDR3 coding DNA: TGCGCCAGCAGCGTGGGACAGGGCGGCGAGCAGTACTTC. Its translation is CASSVGQGGEQYF.

This chain connects TRBV28 to TRBJ2-7; TRBD2 aligns across 12 bases. This CDR3 has 13 amino acids. Germline V lookup: CDR1 MDHEN, CDR2 SYDVKM. J lost 2 bases, V lost 10 bases, and 3 bases had no gene match. The CDR3 bases are TGTGCCACCGGACTAGCGGGACCCTACGAGCAGTACTTC. Translation: CATGLAGPYEQYF. Filled out from reference TRBV28 and TRBJ2-7, the complete variable domain reads DVKVTQSSRYLVKRTGEKVFLECVQDMDHENMFWYRQDPGLGLRLIYFSYDVKMKEKGDIPEGYSVSREKKERFSLILESASTNQTSMYLCATGLAGPYEQYFGPGTRLTVT.

The chain couples TRBV18 to TRBJ2-5, with D tentatively TRBD1 (5 bases). Trimming removed 4 bases from V and 1 base from J, with 13 bases in between. CDR1 is KGHSH, CDR2 LQKENI, per germline. CDR3 length: 15 amino acids. CDR3 protein: CASSLYRRSQETQYF. In nucleotides, the CDR3 is TGTGCCAGCTCACTCTACAGGAGATCCCAAGAGACCCAGTACTTC.

The chain uses TRBV5-1 and TRBJ2-1, with D possibly TRBD1 on 5 matching bases. This CDR3 region has 16 residues. Germline CDR1 is SGHRS and CDR2 is YFSETQ. V dropped 1 base and J dropped 0 bases, with 11 bases sitting between them. CDR3 region: CASSLKIGDSYNEQFF. The CDR3 bases are TGCGCCAGCAGCTTGAAGATAGGGGACTCCTACAATGAGCAGTTCTTC.